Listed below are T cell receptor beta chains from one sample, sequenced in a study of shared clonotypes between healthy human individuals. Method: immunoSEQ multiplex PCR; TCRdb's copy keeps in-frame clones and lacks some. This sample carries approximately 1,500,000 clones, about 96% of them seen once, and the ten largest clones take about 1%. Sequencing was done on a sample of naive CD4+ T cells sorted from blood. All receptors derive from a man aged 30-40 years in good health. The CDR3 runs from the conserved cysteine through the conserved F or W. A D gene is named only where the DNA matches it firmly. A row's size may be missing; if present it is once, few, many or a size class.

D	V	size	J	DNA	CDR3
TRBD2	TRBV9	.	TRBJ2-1	TGTGCCAGCAGCGCGGGACTAGCGGGGTACAATGAGCAGTTCTTC	CASSAGLAGYNEQFF
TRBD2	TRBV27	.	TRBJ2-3	TGTGCCAGCAAGAGGAGCCTAGCGGGAAGCACAGATACGCAGTATTTT	CASKRSLAGSTDTQYF
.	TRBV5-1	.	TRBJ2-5	TGCGCCAGCAGCTTGATAACGGCCCAAGAGACCCAGTACTTC	CASSLITAQETQYF
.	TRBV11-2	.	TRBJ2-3	TGTGCCAGCAGCGTAACCGGAGGTGATACGCAGTATTTT	CASSVTGGDTQYF
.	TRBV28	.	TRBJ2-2	TGTGCCAGCAGTGGACGTTACACCGGGGAGCTGTTTTTT	CASSGRYTGELFF
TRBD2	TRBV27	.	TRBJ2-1	TGTGCCAGCAGTTTGACCGGGACTAGCATCTACAATGAGCAGTTCTTC	CASSLTGTSIYNEQFF
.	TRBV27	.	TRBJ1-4	TGTGCCAGCCGTCCGTCGGGTGTTAAGGAAAAACTGTTTTTT	CASRPSGVKEKLFF
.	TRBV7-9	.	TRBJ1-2	TGTGCCAGCAGCTTCGAGGAGCTTAACTATGGCTACACCTTC	CASSFEELNYGYTF
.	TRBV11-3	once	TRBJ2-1	TGTGCCAGCAGCTTAGATCACTCTCACAATGAGCAGTTCTTC	CASSLDHSHNEQFF
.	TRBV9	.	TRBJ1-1	TGTGCCAGCAGCGTAGGAGGGGTCGGGAACACTGAAGCTTTCTTT	CASSVGGVGNTEAFF
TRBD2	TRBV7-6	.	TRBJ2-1	TGTGCCAGCAGCTTAGCGCCCAAACTAGCGGGAGGGTCCGCCCTTTACAATGAGCAGTTCTTC	CASSLAPKLAGGSALYNEQFF
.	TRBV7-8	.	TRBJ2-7	TGTGCCAGCAGCTTAGCGGCAGAGCAGTACTTC	CASSLAAEQYF
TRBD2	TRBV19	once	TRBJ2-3	TGTGCCAGTAGTATAGCGACGCCGGGGGGGGATACGCAGTATTTT	CASSIATPGGDTQYF
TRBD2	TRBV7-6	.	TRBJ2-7	TGTGCCAGCAGCTTAGCTGCGGGAGGCTACGAGCAGTACTTC	CASSLAAGGYEQYF
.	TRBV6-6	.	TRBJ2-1	TGTGCCAGCAGTTTCCCGAGTAACAATGAGCAGTTCTTC	CASSFPSNNEQFF
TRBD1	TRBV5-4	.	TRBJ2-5	TGTGCCAGCAGCTTGGTGCACGGGACAGGACAAGAGACCCAGTACTTC	CASSLVHGTGQETQYF
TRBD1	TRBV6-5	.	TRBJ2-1	TGTGCCAGCAGTTATACCAGGGACAGGGGCGATGAGCAGTTCTTC	CASSYTRDRGDEQFF
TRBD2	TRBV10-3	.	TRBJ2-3	TGTGCCACCGGGACTAGCGGGACAGATACGCAGTATTTT	CATGTSGTDTQYF
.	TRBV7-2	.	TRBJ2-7	TGTGCCAGCAGCTTAAGGTCGCAATACGAGCAGTACTTC	CASSLRSQYEQYF
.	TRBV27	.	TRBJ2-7	TGTGCCAGCAGTTTGCAGGGTCGGGGTAGTCGCGAGCAGTACTTC	CASSLQGRGSREQYF
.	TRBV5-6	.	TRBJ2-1	TGTGCCAGCAGCATCCAAGGGCTGCCCGGGTCCAATGAGCAGTTCTTC	CASSIQGLPGSNEQFF
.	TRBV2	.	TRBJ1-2	TGTGCCAGCAGCCGTGAGAGGGCGTTCGGGGGCCTCGGCTACACCTTC	CASSRERAFGGLGYTF
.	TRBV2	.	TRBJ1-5	TGTGCCAGCACTCACCTAAATCAGCCCCAGCATTTT	CASTHLNQPQHF
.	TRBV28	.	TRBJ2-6	TGTGCCAGCACTCCATCAGGCCCCTTGTCTGGGGCCAACGTCCTGACTTTC	CASTPSGPLSGANVLTF
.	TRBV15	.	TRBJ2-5	TGTGCCACCAGCAGAGGGTCAGGGTTGGACCAGTACTTC	CATSRGSGLDQYF
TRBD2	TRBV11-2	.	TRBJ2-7	TGTGCCAGCAGCTTAGGGCTAGCGGGAGAGTACGAGCAGTACTTC	CASSLGLAGEYEQYF
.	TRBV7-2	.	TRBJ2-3	TGTGCCAGCAGCGGGCGGGGCCCACCGGATACGCAGTATTTT	CASSGRGPPDTQYF
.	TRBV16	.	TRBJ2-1	TGTGCCAGCAGCCCACGCCCGTTCTCCTACAATGAGCAGTTCTTC	CASSPRPFSYNEQFF
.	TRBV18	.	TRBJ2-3	TGTGCCAGCTCACCTGTTAGGGGGGGCGCGACAGATACGCAGTATTTT	CASSPVRGGATDTQYF
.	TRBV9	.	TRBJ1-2	TGTGCCAGCAGCGTAGCCCACATAAACCGGGACCATGGCTACACCTTC	CASSVAHINRDHGYTF
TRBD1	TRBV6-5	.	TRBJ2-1	TGTGCCAGCAGGGACCGGGACAGGGACAACAATGAGCAGTTCTTC	CASRDRDRDNNEQFF
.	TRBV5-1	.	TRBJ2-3	TGCGCCAGCAGCTTCCGGAGGATTAGCACAGATACGCAGTATTTT	CASSFRRISTDTQYF
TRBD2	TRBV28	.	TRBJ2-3	TGTGCCAGCAGTTTTATAGCGGGAGGCGGGTCAGATACGCAGTATTTT	CASSFIAGGGSDTQYF
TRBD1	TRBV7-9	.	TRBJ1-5	TGTGCCAGCAGCTCCGGGACAGGGGCTTCTCGGCCCCAGCATTTT	CASSSGTGASRPQHF
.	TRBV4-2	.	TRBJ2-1	TGTGCCAGCAGCCAACAGGACAATGAGCAGTTCTTC	CASSQQDNEQFF
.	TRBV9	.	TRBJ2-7	TGTGCCAGCAGCCCCGTTAGCGTGTCCTACGAGCAGTACTTC	CASSPVSVSYEQYF
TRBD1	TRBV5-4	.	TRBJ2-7	TGTGCCAGCAGCTCACCGGGACAGGGTGGCGAGCAGTACTTC	CASSSPGQGGEQYF
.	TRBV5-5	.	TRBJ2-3	TGTGCCAGCCTGGCAGGAACTATTCAGGATACGCAGTATTTT	CASLAGTIQDTQYF
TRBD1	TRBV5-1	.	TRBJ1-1	TGCGCCAGCAGCGTGGGACAGGGAGGGAACACTGAAGCTTTCTTT	CASSVGQGGNTEAFF
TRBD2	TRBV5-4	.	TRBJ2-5	TGTGCCAGCAGCTTGGGCGGCGCGGGAGGGCCTGAGGCCCAGTACTTC	CASSLGGAGGPEAQYF
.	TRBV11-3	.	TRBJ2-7	TGTGCCAGCGCCCCTGTAGCTTCCCTAGCGTCGGGCGAGCAGTACTTC	CASAPVASLASGEQYF
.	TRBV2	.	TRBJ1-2	TGTGCCAGCAGTGAATTTCAGGTGGGCGGAAACTATGGCTACACCTTC	CASSEFQVGGNYGYTF
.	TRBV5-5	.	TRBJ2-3	TGTGCCAGCAGTTCCAACTCCCTGCCCACAGATACGCAGTATTTT	CASSSNSLPTDTQYF
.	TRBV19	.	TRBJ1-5	TGTGCCAGTAGTATAGTGGGAGGATCCCTGCAGCCCCAGCATTTT	CASSIVGGSLQPQHF
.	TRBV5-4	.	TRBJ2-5	TGTGCCAGCAGCTTGCGGGGTTATACGGAGACCCAGTACTTC	CASSLRGYTETQYF
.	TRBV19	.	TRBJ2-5	TGTGCCAGTAGGGGGCCAAACCGAGAGACCCAGTACTTC	CASRGPNRETQYF
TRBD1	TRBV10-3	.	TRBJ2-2	TGTGCCATCAAAAGACAGGGGACCGGGGAGCTGTTTTTT	CAIKRQGTGELFF
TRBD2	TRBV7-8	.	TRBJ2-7	TGTGCCAGCAGCTTAGTAGTTAAGCGGGAGATTCCCTACGAGCAGTACTTC	CASSLVVKREIPYEQYF
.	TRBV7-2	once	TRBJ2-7	TGTGCCAGCAGCTTAGAGGGGGAGATGAGGGGCTACGAGCAGTACTTC	CASSLEGEMRGYEQYF
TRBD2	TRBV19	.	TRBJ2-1	TGTGCCAGTAGCCGGACTAGCGGACCTTCCTACAATGAGCAGTTCTTC	CASSRTSGPSYNEQFF
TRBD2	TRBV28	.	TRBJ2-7	TGTGCCAGCAGACGACAAGGACTAGCGGGAGGGTCCTACGAGCAGTACTTC	CASRRQGLAGGSYEQYF
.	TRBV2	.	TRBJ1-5	TGTGCCAGCAGCTTCGGACACCGCCTAAGCAATCAGCCCCAGCATTTT	CASSFGHRLSNQPQHF
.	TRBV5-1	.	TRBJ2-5	TGCGCCAGCAGCGTGCAAATGCAAGAGACCCAGTACTTC	CASSVQMQETQYF
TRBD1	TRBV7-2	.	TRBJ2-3	TGTGCCAGCAGCTATTCCGGGACAGGGGTGGCAGATACGCAGTATTTT	CASSYSGTGVADTQYF
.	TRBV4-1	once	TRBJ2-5	TGCGCCAGCAGCCAAGACCCAAGTTGGGCCCAGTACTTC	CASSQDPSWAQYF
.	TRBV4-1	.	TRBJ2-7	TGCGCCAGCAGCCAAGGGCTCCCTATTGGGTTAGGCGGATACGAGCAGTACTTC	CASSQGLPIGLGGYEQYF
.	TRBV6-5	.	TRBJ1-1	TGTGCCAGCGGGTTGGGCACTGAAGCTTTCTTT	CASGLGTEAFF